This entry lists 23 T cell receptor beta chains sequenced from one sample in a study of CD8+ T cells in alopecia areata. The authors extracted RNA and reverse transcribed it into cDNA as the sequencing template. Profiling relied on immunoSEQ multiplex PCR, and the TCRdb table lists in-frame clones only, not all of them. The sample gives about 92,000 clones, 44% of which show up once; around 18% is in the top ten. Documented treatment: oral pan-JAK inhibitor, 5-10 mg twice daily. The sample in question was CD8+ T cells sorted from blood, obtained at week 24, from a patient treated with tofacitinib. The receptors stem from a human donor with alopecia areata.

CDR3 DNA: TGTGCCTGGAGTGGGACAGGGGGAGAGACCCAGTACTTC. Translation: CAWSGTGGETQYF. V gene TRBV30 combines with J gene TRBJ2-5; 10 nucleotides match TRBD1. The V gene's germline CDR1 is GTSNPN and CDR2 SVGIG (reference sequence). The CDR3 length is 13 residues. Unmatched junction bases numbered 0, after V lost 1 base and J lost 4 bases.

This clone was counted a few times. J is TRBJ1-2 and V is TRBV29-1, with 8 bases that match TRBD1. Germline trimming cut 6 bases from V and 4 bases from J; bases unmatched to any gene: 13. The CDR3 length is 15 residues. Germline CDR1 and CDR2: SQVTM and ANQGSEA. In nucleotides, the CDR3 is TGCAGCGTCCGGCACATGGACAGGGCGGGCTATGGCTACACCTTC. It yields the protein CSVRHMDRAGYGYTF.

The chain carries TRBV9 and TRBJ2-7, with a weak D call TRBD2 (5 bases). The CDR3 runs 15 residues. The germline V gene encodes CDR1 SGDLS and CDR2 YYNGEE. Trimming left V 1 base short and J 0 bases short, with 11 bases between. The CDR3 nucleotides read TGTGCCAGCAGCGTAAACCCGGGAACCTCCTACGAGCAGTACTTC. This codes for CASSVNPGTSYEQYF. Drawing the rest from reference TRBV9 and TRBJ2-7, the complete variable domain is DSGVTQTPKHLITATGQRVTLRCSPRSGDLSVYWYQQSLDQGLQFLIQYYNGEERAKGNILERFSAQQFPDLHSELNLSSLELGDSALYFCASSVNPGTSYEQYFGPGTRLTVT.

The chain combines TRBV14 with TRBJ2-1; no definite D call. V lost 1 base and J lost 6, with 7 bases in between. CDR1 and CDR2 (germline): SGHDN, FVKESK. This CDR3 is built from 13 residues. CDR3 protein: CASSQATFNEQFF. The CDR3 DNA sequence: TGTGCCAGCAGCCAAGCTACTTTCAATGAGCAGTTCTTC.

Worth noting for this clone: One junction end does not reproduce the germline sequence, and a read error may be involved. The chain employs TRBV6-1 and TRBJ2-7; 8 bases map to TRBD1. Germline CDR1 MNHNS, CDR2 SASEGT. This CDR3 is 15 amino acids long. The CDR3 is CAISEWTGTPYEQYF. The CDR3 DNA is TGTGCCATCAGTGAGTGGACAGGGACCCCCTACGAGCAGTACTTC.

In its sample, this clone was seen a few times. The chain employs TRBV4-1 and TRBJ2-7; D tentatively fits TRBD1 or TRBD2 (5 bases each). Germline V gene data show CDR1 as MGHRA and CDR2 as YSYEKL. V was trimmed by 3 bases and J by 0 bases, leaving 12 bases between them. There are 15 residues in the CDR3. CDR3 sequence (DNA): TGCGCCAGCAGCCAGATCGAGGGGAGCTCCTACGAGCAGTACTTC. Residues: CASSQIEGSSYEQYF.

The J gene is TRBJ2-1, the V gene TRBV7-8; either TRBD1 or TRBD2 may fit D (5 bases each). This CDR3 has 15 residues. V was shortened by 5 bases and J by 8 bases, with 19 bases between the two germline ends. The germline V gene has CDR1 SGHVS and CDR2 FQNEAQ. This CDR3 reads CASSLFGAAFHEQFF. The CDR3 DNA reads TGTGCCAGCAGCCTGTTCGGGGCAGCCTTCCATGAGCAGTTCTTC.

In this sample, this clone turned up a few times. The rearrangement joins TRBV29-1 to TRBJ2-5, with 8 bases that match TRBD1. This CDR3 is 14 amino acids long. Trimming removed 6 bases from V and 4 bases from J; junction bases left unmatched: 10. Germline V gene lookup returns CDR1 SQVTM and CDR2 ANQGSEA. CDR3 sequence reads: CSVTTYDRGETQYF. The CDR3 DNA follows: TGCAGCGTCACAACCTATGACAGGGGAGAGACCCAGTACTTC.

This rearrangement joins TRBV4-1 to TRBJ2-6; 11 bases are a match to TRBD1. Germline-derived CDR1 and CDR2 are MGHRA and YSYEKL. The CDR3 is 14 residues long. The junction had 5 bases not matched to a gene; V was cut back by 8 bases and J by 8 bases. The CDR3 nucleotides read TGCGCCAGCGAGGGACAGGGGGGGACCAACGTCCTGACTTTC. Translating gives CASEGQGGTNVLTF.

J is TRBJ2-5 and V is TRBV10-3; weak D call: TRBD2 (5 bases). Germline V gene data show CDR1 as ENHRY and CDR2 as SYGVKD. With 0 bases removed from V and 2 bases from J, the gap between germline ends came to 7 bases. The CDR3 sequence is 14 residues long. The CDR3 DNA follows: TGTGCCATCAGTGAGTCCTGGGAGCAAGAGACCCAGTACTTC. This encodes CAISESWEQETQYF.

This chain uses TRBV6-5 with TRBJ1-2; the D gene is possibly TRBD1 (6 bases). Germline V lookup: CDR1 MNHEY, CDR2 SVGAGI. The ends were cut back, 2 bases at V and 2 bases at J, with 9 bases in the middle. This CDR3 is built from 14 residues. The DNA for the CDR3 is TGTGCCAGCAGTTACGGGCAGGGGAACTATGGCTACACCTTC. Its translation is CASSYGQGNYGYTF.

This CDR3 is CSVPRGYEQFF. The CDR3 nucleotides are TGCAGCGTTCCCCGGGGGTATGAGCAGTTCTTC. The chain uses TRBV29-1 and TRBJ2-1, with D tentatively TRBD2 (6 bases). The V end lost 5 bases, the J end lost 8 bases, and 10 bases lay between the germline ends. The CDR3 has 11 residues. The germline CDR1 and CDR2 sequences are SQVTM and ANQGSEA.

The V and J genes are TRBV7-2 and TRBJ2-7, with TRBD1 matching 10 bases. The CDR3 loop spans 18 amino acids. The J segment lost 2 bases and the V segment lost 6 bases, leaving 16 bases of the junction unmatched. Germline V lookup: CDR1 SGHTA, CDR2 FQGNSA. The CDR3: CASSEALSGTGDPYEQYF. DNA for the CDR3: TGTGCCAGCAGTGAAGCGCTTTCCGGGACAGGGGACCCCTACGAGCAGTACTTC.

J is TRBJ2-3 and V is TRBV2; weak D call: TRBD2 (6 bases). This CDR3 has 16 residues. The ends were cut back, 1 base at V and 8 bases at J, with 19 bases in the middle. Germline assignment: CDR1 SNHLY and CDR2 FYNNEI. The CDR3 nucleotides read TGTGCCAGCAGTGAAGGGAGGGTAGCGGAAGTTGCTACGCAGTATTTT. As protein: CASSEGRVAEVATQYF.

This chain connects TRBV19 to TRBJ2-1; the match to TRBD2 covers 7 bases. The J segment lost 4 bases and the V segment lost 5 bases, leaving 20 bases of the junction unmatched. CDR1 is LNHDA and CDR2 is SQIVND in the germline V gene (reference sequence). This CDR3 comprises 19 residues. The CDR3 nucleotides read TGTGCCAGTAGTCCCGGGATTGGGGGGAGTAGCGGGCCTTACAATGAGCAGTTCTTC. Amino acid sequence: CASSPGIGGSSGPYNEQFF.

This clone was found a few times. This chain uses TRBV7-9 with TRBJ2-5; D not certain. The germline V gene encodes CDR1 SEHNR and CDR2 FQNEAQ (reference sequence). The V end was cut by 7 bases, the J end by 5 bases, with 8 bases between. There are 11 residues in the CDR3. For the CDR3, the DNA is TGTGCCAGCACCCTAGGGGAGACCCAGTACTTC. It yields the protein CASTLGETQYF.

This clone was seen more than once but under ten times. The V gene is TRBV4-1, the J gene TRBJ2-2, with 9 bases fitting TRBD1. CDR1 and CDR2 from the germline V gene are MGHRA and YSYEKL. With V trimmed by 4 bases and J by 5 bases, 8 bases remained unmatched. The CDR3 totals 16 residues. The CDR3 spells CASSRGQGQGTGELFF. The CDR3 bases are TGCGCCAGCAGCCGCGGACAGGGACAGGGTACCGGGGAGCTGTTTTTT.

This clone has only one observation. This chain's CDR3 is CASIGTTGTGELFF. The CDR3 DNA is TGTGCCAGCATCGGGACAACCGGGACCGGGGAGCTGTTTTTT. This sequence joins TRBV7-8 and TRBJ2-2; the D gene is possibly TRBD1 (6 bases). The V end lost 7 bases, the J end lost 5 bases, and 14 bases lay between the germline ends. CDR1 is SGHVS, CDR2 FQNEAQ, per germline. The length of the CDR3 is 14 residues.

The chain joins TRBV2 to TRBJ1-5; 11 nucleotides agree with TRBD1. V dropped 6 bases and J dropped 5; count of bases not matched to a gene: 3. CDR1 is SNHLY, CDR2 FYNNEI, per germline. The CDR3 is made up of 14 amino acids. Here the CDR3 reads CASRGQGGYQPQHF. In DNA form, the CDR3 reads TGTGCCAGCAGGGGACAGGGGGGATATCAGCCCCAGCATTTT.

The gene calls are TRBV4-1 and TRBJ2-7; D is perhaps TRBD2 (6 bases). CDR3 length: 15 amino acids. The germline V and J ends were trimmed by 2 bases and 6 bases, with 17 bases remaining between them. Germline V gives CDR1 MGHRA, CDR2 YSYEKL. The CDR3, as DNA: TGCGCCAGCAGCCAAAGATCGGGGGACCTCAGCGAGCAGTACTTC. This codes for CASSQRSGDLSEQYF.

The chain couples TRBV11-3 to TRBJ2-3; 8 bases agree with TRBD1. Germline loops: CDR1 SGHNT, CDR2 YENEEA. This CDR3 spans 13 amino acids. The junction had 3 bases not matched to a gene; V was cut back by 0 bases and J by 10 bases. The CDR3 region is CASSLDPGGPQYF. The CDR3 nucleotides read TGTGCCAGCAGCTTAGATCCAGGGGGCCCGCAGTATTTT.

This clone was detected only a few times. The V gene is TRBV29-1, the J gene TRBJ2-1; no reliable D call. This CDR3 comprises 15 residues. Germline assignment: CDR1 SQVTM and CDR2 ANQGSEA. Deletions cut 1 base from V and 2 bases from J, with 12 bases between. CDR3 in amino acids: CSVEAPDLTYNEQFF. CDR3 in DNA: TGCAGCGTTGAAGCGCCGGATCTCACCTACAATGAGCAGTTCTTC.

CDR3 amino acids: CASSLMPGGEQYF. The CDR3 DNA reads as TGCGCCAGCAGCTTGATGCCGGGGGGCGAGCAGTACTTC. The V call is TRBV5-1, the J call TRBJ2-7, with 7 bases fitting TRBD2. The CDR3 sequence is 13 residues long. The germline V gene encodes CDR1 SGHRS and CDR2 YFSETQ. Unmatched junction bases numbered 4, after V lost 1 base and J lost 6 bases.